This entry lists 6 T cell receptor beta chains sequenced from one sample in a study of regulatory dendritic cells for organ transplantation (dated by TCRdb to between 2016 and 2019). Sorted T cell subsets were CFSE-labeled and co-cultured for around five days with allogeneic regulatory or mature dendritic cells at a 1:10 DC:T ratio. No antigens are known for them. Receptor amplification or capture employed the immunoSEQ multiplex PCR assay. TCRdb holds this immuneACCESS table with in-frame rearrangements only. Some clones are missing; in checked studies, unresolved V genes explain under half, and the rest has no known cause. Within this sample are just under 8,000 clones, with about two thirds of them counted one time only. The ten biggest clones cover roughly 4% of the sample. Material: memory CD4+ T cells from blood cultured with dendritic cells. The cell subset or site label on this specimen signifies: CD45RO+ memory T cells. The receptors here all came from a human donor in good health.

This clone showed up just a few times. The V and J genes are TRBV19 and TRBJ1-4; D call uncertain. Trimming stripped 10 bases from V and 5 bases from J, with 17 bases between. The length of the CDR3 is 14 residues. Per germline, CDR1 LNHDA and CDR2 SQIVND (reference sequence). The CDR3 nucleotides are TGTGCCACCAGGACTGGACTGGTAAATGAAAAACTGTTTTTT. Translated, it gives CATRTGLVNEKLFF.

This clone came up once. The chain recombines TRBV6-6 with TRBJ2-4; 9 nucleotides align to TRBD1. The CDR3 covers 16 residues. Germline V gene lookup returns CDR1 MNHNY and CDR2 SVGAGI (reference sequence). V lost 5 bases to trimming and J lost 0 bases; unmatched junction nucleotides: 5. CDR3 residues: CASSRGTGLAKNIQYF. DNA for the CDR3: TGTGCCAGCAGTCGCGGGACAGGGCTAGCCAAAAACATTCAGTACTTC.

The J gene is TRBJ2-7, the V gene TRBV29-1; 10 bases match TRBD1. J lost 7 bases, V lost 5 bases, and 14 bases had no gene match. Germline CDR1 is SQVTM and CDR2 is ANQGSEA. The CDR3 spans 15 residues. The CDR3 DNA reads TGCAGCGTTCGTGTAGGACAGGGGGTTGTAGGGGAGCAGTACTTC. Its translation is CSVRVGQGVVGEQYF.

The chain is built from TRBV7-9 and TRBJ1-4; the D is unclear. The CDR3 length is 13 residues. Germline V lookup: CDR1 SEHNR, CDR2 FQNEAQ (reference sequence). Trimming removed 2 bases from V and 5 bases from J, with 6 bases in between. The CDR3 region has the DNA TGTGCCAGCAGCTTAAGCAACAATGAAAAACTGTTTTTT. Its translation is CASSLSNNEKLFF.

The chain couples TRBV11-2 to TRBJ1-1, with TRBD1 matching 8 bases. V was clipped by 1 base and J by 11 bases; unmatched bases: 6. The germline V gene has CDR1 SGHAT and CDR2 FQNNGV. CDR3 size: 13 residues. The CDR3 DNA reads TGTGCCAGCAGCTTAGGACAGGGGCGAGACGCTTTCTTT. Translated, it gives CASSLGQGRDAFF. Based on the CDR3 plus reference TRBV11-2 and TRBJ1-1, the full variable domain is EAGVAQSPRYKIIEKRQSVAFWCNPISGHATLYWYQQILGQGPKLLIQFQNNGVVDDSQLPKDRFSAERLKGVDSTLKIQPAKLEDSAVYLCASSLGQGRDAFFGQGTRLTVV.

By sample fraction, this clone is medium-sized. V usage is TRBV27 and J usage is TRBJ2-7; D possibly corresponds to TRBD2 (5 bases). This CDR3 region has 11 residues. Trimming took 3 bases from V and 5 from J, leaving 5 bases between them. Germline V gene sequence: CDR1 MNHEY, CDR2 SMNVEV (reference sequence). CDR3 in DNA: TGTGCCAGCAGTTTCGGGAACGAGCAGTACTTC. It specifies CASSFGNEQYF.